This TCR beta chain was sequenced for a study of regulatory T cells in long-lasting Graves disease. Study-level findings and limits: Tissue studied was limited to peripheral blood, excluding thyroid tissue. Persistent disease samples used TRBV28, TRBJ1-2 and TRBJ2-5 preferentially.

This clonotype was counted once. What it recognizes is unknown. With a far larger clone one base away, a read error is the likely cause. Time point: newly diagnosed GD, antithyroid drugs for less than 3 months. PBMC-extracted RNA yielded the TCR library. Patients met American Thyroid Association criteria for Graves' disease. This CDR3 is 17 amino acids long. Germline CDR1 MNHNS, CDR2 SASEGT. Library construction for TCR beta used iRepertoire HTBI primers and Arm-PCR of CDR3 regions. TCRdb redid the calling of the multiplex PCR reads with MiXCR, one entry per CDR3 protein. The repertoire holds some 560,000 distinct CDR3 sequences, with 15% to 20% as singletons. The sample also formed part of further work on T cells in Graves' hyperthyroidism and ophthalmopathy. From that paper: Blood also held most thyroid clonotypes expanded beyond 0.001.

The TCR sequence derives from a woman between 40 and 65 years old with Graves disease. Here the sequenced sample was peripheral blood mononuclear cells (PBMCs), taken at new diagnosis, from a patient treated with antithyroid drugs. This chain links TRBV6-1 with TRBJ1-2; 9 nucleotides agree with TRBD1. The CDR3 is CASSASAGTGIDYGYTF. The CDR3 DNA is TGTGCCAGCAGTGCCTCCGCCGGGACAGGGATTGACTACGGCTACACCTTC.